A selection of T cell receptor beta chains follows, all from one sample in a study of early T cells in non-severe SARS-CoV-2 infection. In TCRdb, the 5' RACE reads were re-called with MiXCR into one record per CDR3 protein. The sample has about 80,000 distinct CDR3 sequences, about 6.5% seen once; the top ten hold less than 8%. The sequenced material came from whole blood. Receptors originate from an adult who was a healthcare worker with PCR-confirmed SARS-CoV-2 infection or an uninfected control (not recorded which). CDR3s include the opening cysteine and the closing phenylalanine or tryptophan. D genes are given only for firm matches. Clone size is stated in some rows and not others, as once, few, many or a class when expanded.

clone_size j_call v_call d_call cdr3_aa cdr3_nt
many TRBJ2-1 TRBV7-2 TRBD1 CASSLAQGAHEQFF TGTGCCAGCAGCTTAGCACAGGGGGCCCACGAGCAGTTCTTC
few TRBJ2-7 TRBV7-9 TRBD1 CASSPTGTAGEEQYF TGTGCCAGCAGCCCAACCGGGACAGCTGGTGAGGAGCAGTACTTC
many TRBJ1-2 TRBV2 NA CASSDFAGTYGYTF TGTGCCAGCAGTGATTTCGCAGGAACCTATGGCTACACCTTC
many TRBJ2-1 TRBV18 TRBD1 CASSPFRQGSEQFF TGTGCCAGCTCACCATTTAGACAGGGGAGTGAGCAGTTCTTC
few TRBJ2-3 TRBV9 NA CASSVGAFADTQYF TGTGCCAGCAGCGTTGGGGCGTTCGCAGATACGCAGTATTTT
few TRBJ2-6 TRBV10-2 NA CASSGPHGAGANVLTF TGCGCCAGCAGTGGACCCCATGGGGCTGGGGCCAACGTCCTGACTTTC
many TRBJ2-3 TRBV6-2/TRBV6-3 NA CATSPTTDTQYF TGTGCCACCTCCCCGACCACAGATACGCAGTATTTT
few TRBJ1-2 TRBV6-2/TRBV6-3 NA CASSSGQLGYTF TGTGCCAGCAGTTCTGGACAGCTTGGCTACACCTTC
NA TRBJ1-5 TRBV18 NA CASSPSGVNQPQHF TGTGCCAGCTCACCCAGCGGGGTCAATCAGCCCCAGCATTTT
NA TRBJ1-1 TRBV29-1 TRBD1 CSVEVQNRGRAEAFF TGCAGCGTTGAAGTCCAAAACAGGGGTCGGGCTGAAGCTTTCTTT
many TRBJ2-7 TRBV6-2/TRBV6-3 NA CASSVILGYEQYF TGTGCCAGCAGTGTCATCTTAGGGTACGAGCAGTACTTC
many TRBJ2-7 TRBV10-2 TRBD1 CASSATGNEQYF TGCGCCAGCAGCGCGACAGGGAACGAGCAGTACTTC
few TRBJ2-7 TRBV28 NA CASSASTTYEQYF TGTGCCAGCTCGGCATCAACCACCTACGAGCAGTACTTC
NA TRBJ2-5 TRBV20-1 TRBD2 CSAREGGWYQETQYF TGCAGTGCTAGAGAGGGAGGGTGGTACCAAGAGACCCAGTACTTC
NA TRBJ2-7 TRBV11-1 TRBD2 CASSLEGLAGDTYEQYF TGTGCCAGCAGCTTAGAGGGGCTAGCGGGAGATACCTACGAGCAGTACTTC
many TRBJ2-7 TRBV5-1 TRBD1 CASSRTGTASYEQYF TGCGCCAGCAGCCGAACCGGGACAGCATCCTACGAGCAGTACTTC
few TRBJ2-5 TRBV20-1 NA CSARDQQSKTQYF TGCAGTGCTAGAGATCAACAGTCCAAGACCCAGTACTTC
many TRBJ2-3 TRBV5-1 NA CASSWMGSGRTDTQYF TGCGCCAGCAGCTGGATGGGGTCGGGGAGAACAGATACGCAGTATTTT
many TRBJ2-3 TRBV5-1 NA CASSGQGGVDTQYF TGCGCCAGCAGCGGACAAGGAGGCGTAGATACGCAGTATTTT
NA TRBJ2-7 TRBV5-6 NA CASTILRRGGYEQYF TGTGCCAGCACGATACTGAGAAGAGGGGGCTACGAGCAGTACTTC
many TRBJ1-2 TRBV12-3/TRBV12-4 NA CASSQVSYGYTF TGTGCCAGCAGCCAGGTTTCCTATGGCTACACCTTC
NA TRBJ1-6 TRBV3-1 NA CASSRRDSIPLHF TGTGCCAGCAGCCGAAGGGACTCTATTCCCCTCCACTTT
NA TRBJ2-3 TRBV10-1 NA CASSETLGNTDTQYF TGCGCCAGCAGTGAGACACTAGGGAACACAGATACGCAGTATTTT
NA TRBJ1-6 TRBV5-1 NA CASRLNRDGRNSPLHF TGCGCCAGCAGACTGAACCGGGACGGACGGAATTCACCCCTCCACTTT
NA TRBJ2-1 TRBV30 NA CAWSPLSF TGTGCCTGGAGCCCTCTTTCCTTC
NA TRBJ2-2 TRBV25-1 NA CASSESPPTGELFF TGTGCCAGCAGTGAATCCCCTCCTACCGGGGAGCTGTTTTTT
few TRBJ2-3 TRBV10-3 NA CAISSSPSTQYF TGTGCCATCAGCTCAAGTCCGAGTACGCAGTATTTT
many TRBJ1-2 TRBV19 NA CASSKGDRKNYGYTF TGTGCCAGTAGTAAAGGGGACCGCAAGAACTATGGCTACACCTTC
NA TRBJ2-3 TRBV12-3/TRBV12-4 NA CASSPSSYDTQYF TGTGCCAGCAGCCCATCATCGTACGATACGCAGTATTTT